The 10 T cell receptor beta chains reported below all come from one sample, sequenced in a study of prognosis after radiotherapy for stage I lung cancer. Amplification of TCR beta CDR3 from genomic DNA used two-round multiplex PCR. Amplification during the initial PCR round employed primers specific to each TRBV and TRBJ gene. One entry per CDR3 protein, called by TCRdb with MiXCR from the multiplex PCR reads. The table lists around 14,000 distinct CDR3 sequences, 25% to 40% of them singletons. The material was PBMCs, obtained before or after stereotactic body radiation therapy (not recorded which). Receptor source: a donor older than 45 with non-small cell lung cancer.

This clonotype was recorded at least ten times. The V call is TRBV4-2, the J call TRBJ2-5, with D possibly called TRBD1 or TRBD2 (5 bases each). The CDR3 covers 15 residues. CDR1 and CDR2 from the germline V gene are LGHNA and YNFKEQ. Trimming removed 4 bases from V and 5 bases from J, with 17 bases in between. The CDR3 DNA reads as TGTGCCAGCAGCCGCGTCGGGGCTGAGGGGGAGACCCAGTACTTC. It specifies CASSRVGAEGETQYF.

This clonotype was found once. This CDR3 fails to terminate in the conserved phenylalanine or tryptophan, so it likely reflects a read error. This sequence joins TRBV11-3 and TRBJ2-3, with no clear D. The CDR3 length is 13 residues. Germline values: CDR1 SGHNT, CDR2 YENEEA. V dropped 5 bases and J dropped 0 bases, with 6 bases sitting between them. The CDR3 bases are TGTGCCAGCAGCCTCAGGAGCACAGATACGCAGTATCCT. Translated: CASSLRSTDTQYP.

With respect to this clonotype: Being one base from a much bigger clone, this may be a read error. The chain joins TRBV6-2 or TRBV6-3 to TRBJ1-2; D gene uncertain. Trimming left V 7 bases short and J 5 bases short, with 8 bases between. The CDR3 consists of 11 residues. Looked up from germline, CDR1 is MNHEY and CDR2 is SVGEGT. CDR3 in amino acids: CASIPEYGYTF. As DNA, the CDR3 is TGTGCCAGCATCCCCGAGTATGGCTACACCTTC.

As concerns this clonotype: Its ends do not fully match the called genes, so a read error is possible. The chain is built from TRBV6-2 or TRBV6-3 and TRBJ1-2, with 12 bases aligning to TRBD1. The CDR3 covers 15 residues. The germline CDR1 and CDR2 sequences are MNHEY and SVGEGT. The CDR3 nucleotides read TGTGCCAGCAATGGGGACAGGGGGCTACGAGATGGCTACAACTTC. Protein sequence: CASNGDRGLRDGYNF.

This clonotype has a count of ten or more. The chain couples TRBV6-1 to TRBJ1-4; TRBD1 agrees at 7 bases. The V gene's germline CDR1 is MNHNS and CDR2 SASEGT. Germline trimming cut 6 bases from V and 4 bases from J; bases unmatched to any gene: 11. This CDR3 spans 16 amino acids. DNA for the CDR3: TGTGCCAGCAGAAGGAACCGGGACAGCGTTAATGAAAAACTGTTTTTT. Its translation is CASRRNRDSVNEKLFF.

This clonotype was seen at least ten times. The CDR3 sequence is CASSTGQSYGYTF. CDR3 coding DNA: TGTGCCAGCAGCACTGGACAGTCCTATGGCTACACCTTC. The chain is built from TRBV12-3 or TRBV12-4 and TRBJ1-2; maybe TRBD1 (6 bases). The CDR3 contains 13 residues. The V gene lost 6 bases and the J gene lost 4 bases, with 12 bases spanning the gap.

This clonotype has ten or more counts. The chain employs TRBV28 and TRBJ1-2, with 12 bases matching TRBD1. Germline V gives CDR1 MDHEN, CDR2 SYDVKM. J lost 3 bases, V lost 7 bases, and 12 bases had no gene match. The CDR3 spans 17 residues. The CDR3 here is CASNLGTGGAGDYGYTF. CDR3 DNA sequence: TGTGCCAGCAATTTGGGGACAGGGGGCGCGGGTGACTATGGCTACACCTTC.

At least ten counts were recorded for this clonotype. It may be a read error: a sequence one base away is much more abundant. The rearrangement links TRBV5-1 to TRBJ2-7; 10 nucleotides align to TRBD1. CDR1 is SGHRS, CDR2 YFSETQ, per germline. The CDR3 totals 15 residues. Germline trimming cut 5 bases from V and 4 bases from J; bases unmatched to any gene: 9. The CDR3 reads CASSLPGTGVYEQYF. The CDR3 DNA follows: TGCGCCAGCAGTTTACCCGGGACAGGGGTGTACGAGCAGTACTTC.

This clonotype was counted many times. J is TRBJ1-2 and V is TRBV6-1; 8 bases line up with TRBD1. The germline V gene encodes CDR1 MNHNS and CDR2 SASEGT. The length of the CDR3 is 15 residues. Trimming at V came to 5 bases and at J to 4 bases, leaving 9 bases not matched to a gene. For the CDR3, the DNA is TGTGCCAGCAGTCTGTGGGGACAGGAAACCTATGGCTACACCTTC. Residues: CASSLWGQETYGYTF.

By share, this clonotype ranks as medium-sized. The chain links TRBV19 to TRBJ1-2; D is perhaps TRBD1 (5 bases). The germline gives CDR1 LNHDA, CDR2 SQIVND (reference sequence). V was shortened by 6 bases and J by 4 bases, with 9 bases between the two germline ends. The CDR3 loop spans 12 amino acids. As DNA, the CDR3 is TGTGCCAGTAGCGACAGCATCTATGGCTACACCTTC. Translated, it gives CASSDSIYGYTF.